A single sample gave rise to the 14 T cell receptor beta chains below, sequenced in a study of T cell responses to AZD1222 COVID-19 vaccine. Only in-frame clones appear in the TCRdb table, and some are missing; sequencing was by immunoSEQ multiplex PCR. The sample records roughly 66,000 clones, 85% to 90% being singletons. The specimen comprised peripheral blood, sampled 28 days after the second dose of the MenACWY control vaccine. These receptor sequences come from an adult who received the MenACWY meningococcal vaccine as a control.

For the CDR3, the DNA is TGTGCCAGCCGGCATCCAAGGAAGTACGAGCAGTACTTC. Encoded protein: CASRHPRKYEQYF. The chain joins TRBV2 to TRBJ2-7, with D unclear. CDR1 SNHLY and CDR2 FYNNEI come from the germline V gene. The CDR3 runs 13 residues. Trimming left V 8 bases short and J 4 bases short, with 15 bases between.

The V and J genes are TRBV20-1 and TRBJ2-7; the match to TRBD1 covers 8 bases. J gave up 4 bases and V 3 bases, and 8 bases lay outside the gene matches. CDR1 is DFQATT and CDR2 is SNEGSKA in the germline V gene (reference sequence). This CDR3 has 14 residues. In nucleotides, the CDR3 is TGCAGTGCTAGTCCCCCAGGGGGCAGTTACGAGCAGTACTTC. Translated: CSASPPGGSYEQYF.

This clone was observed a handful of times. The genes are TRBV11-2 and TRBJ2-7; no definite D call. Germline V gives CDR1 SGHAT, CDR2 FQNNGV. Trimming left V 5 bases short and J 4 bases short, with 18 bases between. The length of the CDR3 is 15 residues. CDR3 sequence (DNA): TGTGCCAGCAGCGGCGTGGGGTTCACGGTTTACGAGCAGTACTTC. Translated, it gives CASSGVGFTVYEQYF.

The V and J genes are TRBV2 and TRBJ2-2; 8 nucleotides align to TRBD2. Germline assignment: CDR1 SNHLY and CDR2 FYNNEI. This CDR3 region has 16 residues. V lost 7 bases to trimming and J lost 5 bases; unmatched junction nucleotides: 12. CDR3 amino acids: CASNSAGGHVTGELFF. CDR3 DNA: TGTGCCAGCAACTCCGCGGGGGGCCATGTAACCGGGGAGCTGTTTTTT.

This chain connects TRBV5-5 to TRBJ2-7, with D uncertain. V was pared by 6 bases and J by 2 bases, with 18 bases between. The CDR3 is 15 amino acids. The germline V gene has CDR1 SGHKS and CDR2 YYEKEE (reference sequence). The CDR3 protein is CASTLGVSQAYEQYF. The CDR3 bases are TGTGCCAGCACCCTTGGCGTCAGCCAGGCCTACGAGCAGTACTTC.

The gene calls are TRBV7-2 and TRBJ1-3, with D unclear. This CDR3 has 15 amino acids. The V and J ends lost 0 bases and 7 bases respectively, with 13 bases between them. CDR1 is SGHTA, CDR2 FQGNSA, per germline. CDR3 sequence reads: CASSLAASGGNTIYF. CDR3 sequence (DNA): TGTGCCAGCAGCTTAGCAGCCTCCGGCGGTAACACCATATATTTT. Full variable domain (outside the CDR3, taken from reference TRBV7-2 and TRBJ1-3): GAGVSQSPSNKVTEKGKDVELRCDPISGHTALYWYRQSLGQGLEFLIYFQGNSAPDKSGLPSDRFSAERTGGSVSTLTIQRTQQEDSAVYLCASSLAASGGNTIYFGEGSWLTVV.

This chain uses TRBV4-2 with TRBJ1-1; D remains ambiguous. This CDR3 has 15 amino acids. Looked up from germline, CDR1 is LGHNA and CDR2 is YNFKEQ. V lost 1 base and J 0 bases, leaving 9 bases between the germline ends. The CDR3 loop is CASSQGGRMNTEAFF. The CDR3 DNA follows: TGTGCCAGCAGCCAAGGTGGGCGAATGAACACTGAAGCTTTCTTT.

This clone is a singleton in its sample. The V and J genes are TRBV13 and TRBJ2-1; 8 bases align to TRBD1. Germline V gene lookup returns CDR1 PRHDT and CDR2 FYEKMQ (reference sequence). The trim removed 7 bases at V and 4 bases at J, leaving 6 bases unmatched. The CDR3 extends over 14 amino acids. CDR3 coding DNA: TGTGCCAGCAAGCCGGGACAGGCGTACAATGAGCAGTTCTTC. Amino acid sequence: CASKPGQAYNEQFF.

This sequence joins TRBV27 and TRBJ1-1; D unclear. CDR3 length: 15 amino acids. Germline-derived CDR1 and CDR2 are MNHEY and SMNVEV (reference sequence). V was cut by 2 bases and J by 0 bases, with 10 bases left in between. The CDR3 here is CASSLSGRLNTEAFF. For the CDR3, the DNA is TGTGCCAGCAGTTTAAGTGGACGACTGAACACTGAAGCTTTCTTT.

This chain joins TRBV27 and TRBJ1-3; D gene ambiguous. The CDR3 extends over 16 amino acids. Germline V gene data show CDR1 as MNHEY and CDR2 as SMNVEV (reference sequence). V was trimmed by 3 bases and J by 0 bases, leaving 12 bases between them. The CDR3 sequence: CASSFKPQGSGNTIYF. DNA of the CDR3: TGTGCCAGCAGTTTTAAGCCCCAAGGCTCTGGAAACACCATATATTTT.

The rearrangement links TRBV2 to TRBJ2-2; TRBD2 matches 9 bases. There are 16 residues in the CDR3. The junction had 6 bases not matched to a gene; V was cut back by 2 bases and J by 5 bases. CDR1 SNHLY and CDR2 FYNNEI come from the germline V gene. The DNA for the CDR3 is TGTGCCAGCAGTGAAAAGCGGGGGGCCGGGACCGGGGAGCTGTTTTTT. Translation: CASSEKRGAGTGELFF.

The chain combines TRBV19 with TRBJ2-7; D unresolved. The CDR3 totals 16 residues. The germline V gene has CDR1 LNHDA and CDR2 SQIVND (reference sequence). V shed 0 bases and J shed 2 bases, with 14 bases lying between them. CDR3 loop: CASSIDRSPQPYEQYF. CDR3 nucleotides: TGTGCCAGTAGTATAGATCGGTCGCCGCAGCCCTACGAGCAGTACTTC. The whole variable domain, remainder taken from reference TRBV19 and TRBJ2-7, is DGGITQSPKYLFRKEGQNVTLSCEQNLNHDAMYWYRQDPGQGLRLIYYSQIVNDFQKGDIAEGYSVSREKKESFPLTVTSAQKNPTAFYLCASSIDRSPQPYEQYFGPGTRLTVT.

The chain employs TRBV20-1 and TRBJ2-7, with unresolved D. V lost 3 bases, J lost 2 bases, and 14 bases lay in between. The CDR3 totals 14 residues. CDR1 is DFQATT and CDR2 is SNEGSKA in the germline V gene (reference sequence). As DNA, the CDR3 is TGCAGTGCTAGTCCCGTCATCGAACCCTACGAGCAGTACTTC. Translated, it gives CSASPVIEPYEQYF.

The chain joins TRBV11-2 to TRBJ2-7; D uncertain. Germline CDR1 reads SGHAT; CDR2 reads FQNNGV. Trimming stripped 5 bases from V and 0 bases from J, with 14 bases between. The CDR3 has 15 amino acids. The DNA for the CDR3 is TGTGCCAGCAGCCCGATTTCCGGATCCTCCTACGAGCAGTACTTC. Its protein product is CASSPISGSSYEQYF. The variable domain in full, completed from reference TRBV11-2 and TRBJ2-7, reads EAGVAQSPRYKIIEKRQSVAFWCNPISGHATLYWYQQILGQGPKLLIQFQNNGVVDDSQLPKDRFSAERLKGVDSTLKIQPAKLEDSAVYLCASSPISGSSYEQYFGPGTRLTVT.